This T cell receptor beta chain was identified during a study of glioma-infiltrating T cells. The CDR3 has 15 amino acids. Germline V CDR1 and CDR2: MNHEY, SVGEGT. Turning to this clonotype: Its antigen is undetermined. A much bigger clone sits one base away, suggesting this may be a read error.

Amplification of TCR alpha and beta CDR3 regions from RNA used iRepertoire nested multiplex PCR. Tissue mRNA or PBMC total RNA, roughly 100-400 ng, went into one-step reverse transcription and amplification. In TCRdb, the multiplex PCR reads were re-called with MiXCR into one record per CDR3 protein. Among about 140,000 distinct CDR3 sequences listed, about 39% were seen once. Notes on the study in general: Very few CDR3 sequences were shared between tissue and blood. Gliomas, especially low-grade, showed above-expected tissue-blood divergence; non-neoplastic patients showed below.

The sample was glioma tissue, nonneoplastic brain tissue, or PBMCs (not recorded which). The J gene is TRBJ2-5, the V gene TRBV6-2 or TRBV6-3; D uncertain. The TCR was taken from a human donor with low-grade glioma or glioblastoma, undergoing nonglioma brain surgery, or in good health (not recorded which). Here the CDR3 DNA reads TGTGCCAGCAGTTACTACCGGACGGACCAACAGACCCAGTACTTC. This encodes CASSYYRTDQQTQYF.